A selection of T cell receptor beta chains follows, all from one sample in a study of CD4 T cells in relation to SARS-CoV-2 and coronaviruses. Their target antigens are unknown. TCRdb's copy holds only in-frame clones and misses some; the assay was immunoSEQ multiplex PCR. The sample consists of 9,500 to 11,000 clones, 80% to 85% of them appearing once. The sequencing input was CD4+ T cells from PBMCs, cultured in vitro. The source of these receptors is a human donor in good health. The CDR3 runs from the conserved cysteine through the conserved F or W. Fields, in order: V gene, clone size, J gene, CDR3 length, D gene, CDR3 protein, CDR3 DNA. A D gene is named only where the DNA matches it firmly. Rows may omit the clone size; those that give it use once, few, many or a size class.

TRBV13	large	TRBJ2-3	15	-	CASSPLQKEIGTQYF	TGTGCCAGCAGCCCACTACAGAAGGAGATCGGTACGCAGTATTTT
TRBV5-4	-	TRBJ2-4	16	-	CASSHKGGKDKNIQYF	TGTGCCAGCAGCCATAAGGGGGGGAAGGACAAAAACATTCAGTACTTC
TRBV7-8	-	TRBJ1-2	14	-	CASSPGLFSYGYTF	TGTGCCAGCAGCCCAGGGCTCTTTTCCTATGGCTACACCTTC
TRBV9	-	TRBJ2-7	16	TRBD1	CASSERGDRSPYEQYF	TGTGCCAGCAGCGAACGCGGGGACAGGTCCCCCTACGAGCAGTACTTC
TRBV6-5	-	TRBJ2-5	13	TRBD1	CASINRGSETQYF	TGTGCCAGCATCAACAGGGGGTCTGAGACCCAGTACTTC
TRBV5-6	once	TRBJ2-1	12	TRBD2	CASSSGLDEQFF	TGTGCCAGCAGCTCTGGACTAGACGAGCAGTTCTTC
TRBV4-3	-	TRBJ1-2	15	-	CASSQDRGLNYGYTF	TGCGCCAGCAGCCAAGATCGGGGACTGAACTATGGCTACACCTTC
TRBV7-7	few	TRBJ1-3	15	TRBD1	CASSADRGNGNTIYF	TGTGCCAGCAGCGCAGACAGGGGAAATGGAAACACCATATATTTT
TRBV5-4	once	TRBJ2-1	14	-	CASHREGSYNEQFF	TGTGCCAGCCACAGGGAGGGATCCTACAATGAGCAGTTCTTC
TRBV29-1	-	TRBJ1-1	12	TRBD1	CSVQTGGSEAFF	TGCAGCGTACAGACAGGGGGTAGTGAAGCTTTCTTT
TRBV4-2	-	TRBJ2-3	18	TRBD2	CASSQVIPLAGEGDTQYF	TGTGCCAGCAGCCAAGTAATCCCGCTAGCGGGAGAGGGAGATACGCAGTATTTT
TRBV7-2	once	TRBJ2-5	15	TRBD1	CASSLDLDRAETQYF	TGTGCCAGCAGCTTAGACCTGGACAGGGCCGAGACCCAGTACTTC
TRBV5-4	few	TRBJ2-3	13	-	CASSSDYTDTQYF	TGTGCCAGCAGCTCCGACTACACAGATACGCAGTATTTT
TRBV4-1	-	TRBJ1-1	14	-	CASSPARAGTEAFF	TGCGCCAGCAGCCCCGCACGGGCCGGCACAGAAGCTTTCTTT
TRBV2	-	TRBJ2-7	16	TRBD1	CASGENTGADSYEQYF	TGTGCCAGCGGGGAGAACACAGGGGCTGATAGCTACGAGCAGTACTTC
TRBV7-2	-	TRBJ1-4	15	-	CASSLTGTKGEKLFF	TGTGCCAGCAGCTTAACCGGGACAAAGGGTGAAAAACTGTTTTTT
TRBV19	few	TRBJ2-2	15	-	CASSPRGGDTGELFF	TGTGCCAGTAGCCCACGTGGAGGGGACACCGGGGAGCTGTTTTTT
TRBV6-2/TRBV6-3	few	TRBJ2-7	18	TRBD2	CASSYLSLAGGPSYEQYF	TGTGCCAGCAGTTACCTTAGTCTTGCGGGAGGACCATCCTACGAGCAGTACTTC
TRBV7-9	once	TRBJ1-1	15	TRBD1	CASSLYGDRDTEAFF	TGTGCCAGCAGCTTATACGGGGACAGGGACACTGAAGCTTTCTTT
TRBV4-3	-	TRBJ1-1	17	-	CASSQEAPRGAETEAFF	TGCGCCAGCAGCCAAGAGGCCCCTCGGGGGGCCGAGACTGAAGCTTTCTTT
TRBV6-2/TRBV6-3	-	TRBJ2-3	11	-	CASSSGDTQYF	TGTGCCAGCAGTTCTGGGGATACGCAGTATTTT
TRBV5-1	-	TRBJ1-4	17	TRBD1	CASSPTPGQTTNEKLFF	TGCGCCAGCAGCCCAACGCCGGGACAGACAACTAATGAAAAACTGTTTTTT